This TCR beta chain was identified in a study of tumor-infiltrating lymphocytes in primary liver carcinoma. Study-level results: The study found tumor-adjacent and tumor-blood pairs overlapped less than tumor region pairs. Only about 7.5-24% of top clones were detected in all five tumor regions.

A remark on this clonotype: Its antigen is unidentified.

The CDR3 sequence is 20 residues long. Trimming stripped 2 bases from V and 6 bases from J, with 32 bases between. Per germline, CDR1 SGHAT and CDR2 FQNNGV. Investigators took RNA and DNA out together from roughly 21-30 mg of unsorted bulk tissue. The researchers produced TCR beta cDNA from roughly 550 ng total RNA with a constant-region primer. Investigators got TCR beta libraries out of three nested multiplex PCR rounds, done with slightly modified ARM-PCR. The first two PCR rounds used TRBV1-TRBV30 forward primers with a C-beta reverse primer, nine to ten cycles each. From the multiplex PCR reads, TCRdb called clonotypes with MiXCR, one entry per CDR3 protein. The sample contains 100,000 to 150,000 distinct CDR3 sequences, approximately 64% of which appear only once.

The rearrangement joins TRBV11-2 to TRBJ2-7; possibly TRBD1 for D (6 bases). Material for sequencing was liver tumor tissue from sampling region 3. The subset denotes: tumor region T3, left-lateral pole. The receptor comes from a woman aged 55-70 years with primary liver carcinoma and hepatitis B virus infection. CDR3 protein: CASSLIWDITLVSLGREQYF. The DNA of the CDR3 is TGTGCCAGCAGCTTAATTTGGGACATAACCCTAGTGAGCCTAGGACGCGAGCAGTACTTC.